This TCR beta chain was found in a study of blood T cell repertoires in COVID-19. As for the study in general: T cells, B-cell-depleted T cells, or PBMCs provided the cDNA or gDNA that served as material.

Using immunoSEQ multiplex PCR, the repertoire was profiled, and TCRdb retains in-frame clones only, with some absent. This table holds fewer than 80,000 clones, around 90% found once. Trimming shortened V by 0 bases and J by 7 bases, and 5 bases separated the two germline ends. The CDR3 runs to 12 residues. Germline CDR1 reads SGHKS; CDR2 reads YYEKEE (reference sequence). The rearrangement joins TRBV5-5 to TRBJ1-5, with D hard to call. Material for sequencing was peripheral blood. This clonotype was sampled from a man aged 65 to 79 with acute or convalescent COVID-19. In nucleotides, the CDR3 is TGTGCCAGCAGCTTGGAACTCCAGCCCCAGCATTTT. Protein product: CASSLELQPQHF.